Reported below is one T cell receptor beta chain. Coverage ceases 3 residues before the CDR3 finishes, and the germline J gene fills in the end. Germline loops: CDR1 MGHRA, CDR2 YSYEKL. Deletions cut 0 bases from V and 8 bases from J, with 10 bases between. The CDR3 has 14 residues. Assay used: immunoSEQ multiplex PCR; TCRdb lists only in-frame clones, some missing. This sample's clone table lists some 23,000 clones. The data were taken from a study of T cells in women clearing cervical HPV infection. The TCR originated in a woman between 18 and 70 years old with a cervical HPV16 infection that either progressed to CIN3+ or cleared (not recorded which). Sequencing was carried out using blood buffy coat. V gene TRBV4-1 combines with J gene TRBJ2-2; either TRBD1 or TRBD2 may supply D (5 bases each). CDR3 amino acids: CASSQDRGEGELFF. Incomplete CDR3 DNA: TGCGCCAGCAGCCAAGATAGAGGGGAGGGGGAG.